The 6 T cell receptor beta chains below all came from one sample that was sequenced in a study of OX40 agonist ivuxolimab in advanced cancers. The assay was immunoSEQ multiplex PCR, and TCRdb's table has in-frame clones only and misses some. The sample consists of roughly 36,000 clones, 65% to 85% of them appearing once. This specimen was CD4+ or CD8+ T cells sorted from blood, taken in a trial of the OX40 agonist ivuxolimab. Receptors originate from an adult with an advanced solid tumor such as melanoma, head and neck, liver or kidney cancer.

The CDR3 DNA reads as TGCGCCAGCAGCTCGGGAGGGACAGATAATTCACCCCTCCACTTT. Translated, it gives CASSSGGTDNSPLHF. This rearrangement joins TRBV5-1 to TRBJ1-6; 7 bases fit TRBD1. V shed 3 bases, J shed 5 bases, and the junction held 5 bases outside the gene matches. This CDR3 contains 15 residues. In germline, CDR1 is SGHRS, CDR2 YFSETQ.

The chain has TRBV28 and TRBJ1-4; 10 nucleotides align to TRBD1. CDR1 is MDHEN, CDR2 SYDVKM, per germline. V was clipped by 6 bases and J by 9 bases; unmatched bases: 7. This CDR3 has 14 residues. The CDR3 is CASSLTGGDQKLFF. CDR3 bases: TGTGCCAGCAGCTTGACAGGGGGCGATCAAAAACTGTTTTTT.

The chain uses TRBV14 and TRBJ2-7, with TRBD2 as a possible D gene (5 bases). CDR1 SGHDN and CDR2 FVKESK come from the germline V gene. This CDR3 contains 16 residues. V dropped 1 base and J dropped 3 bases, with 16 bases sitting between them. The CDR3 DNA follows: TGTGCCAGCAGCCAAGGCTTAACGGGATGGGGCTACGAGCAGTACTTC. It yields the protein CASSQGLTGWGYEQYF.

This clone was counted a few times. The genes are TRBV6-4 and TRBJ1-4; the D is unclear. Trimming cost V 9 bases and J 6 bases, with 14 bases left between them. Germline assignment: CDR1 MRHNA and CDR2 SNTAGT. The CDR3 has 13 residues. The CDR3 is CARGKARDEKLFF. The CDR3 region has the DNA TGTGCCAGGGGGAAAGCTAGGGATGAAAAACTGTTTTTT.

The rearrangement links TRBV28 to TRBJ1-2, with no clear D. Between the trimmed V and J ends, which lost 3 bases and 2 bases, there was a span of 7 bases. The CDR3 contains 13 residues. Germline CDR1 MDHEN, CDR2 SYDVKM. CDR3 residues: CASSLTANYGYTF. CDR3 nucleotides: TGTGCCAGCAGTTTGACGGCAAACTATGGCTACACCTTC.

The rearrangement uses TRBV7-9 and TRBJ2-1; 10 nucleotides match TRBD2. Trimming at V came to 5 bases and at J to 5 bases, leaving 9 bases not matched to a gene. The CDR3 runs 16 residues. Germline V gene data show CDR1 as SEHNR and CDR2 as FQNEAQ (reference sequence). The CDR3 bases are TGTGCCAGCAGCCACATAGCGGGAGGTACCAACAATGAGCAGTTCTTC. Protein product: CASSHIAGGTNNEQFF.